This is a list of T cell receptor beta chains from one sample in a study of neurological immune-mediated disorders. A single record per CDR3 protein comes from TCRdb applying MiXCR to the 5' RACE reads. Among tens of thousands of distinct CDR3 sequences listed, 3.5% to 5% were seen once. The sequenced sample was PBMCs. The receptors were gathered from a man aged 30 to 39 with multiple sclerosis. CDR3s include the opening cysteine and the closing phenylalanine or tryptophan. Fields, in order: J gene, CDR3 length, D gene, V gene, clone size, CDR3 protein, CDR3 DNA. A D gene is named only where the DNA matches it firmly. Where a row states a size, it is once, few, many or the class of an expanded clone; other rows omit it.

j_call: TRBJ2-3; cdr3_length: 13; d_call: TRBD1; v_call: TRBV29-1; clone_size: many; cdr3_aa: CSVPGQGGDTQYF; cdr3_nt: TGCAGCGTACCGGGACAGGGGGGAGATACGCAGTATTTT
j_call: TRBJ1-6; cdr3_length: 15; d_call: TRBD1; v_call: TRBV5-1; clone_size: many; cdr3_aa: CASSLGDRENSPLHF; cdr3_nt: TGCGCCAGCAGCTTAGGGGACAGGGAGAATTCACCCCTCCACTTT
j_call: TRBJ1-2; cdr3_length: 14; d_call: TRBD1; v_call: TRBV7-8; clone_size: many; cdr3_aa: CASSSSRQGVGYTF; cdr3_nt: TGTGCCAGCAGCTCGAGTAGACAGGGCGTTGGCTACACCTTC
j_call: TRBJ2-7; cdr3_length: 15; d_call: -; v_call: TRBV14; clone_size: many; cdr3_aa: CASSQAAVVTYEQYF; cdr3_nt: TGTGCCAGCAGCCAAGCCGCAGTAGTCACCTACGAGCAGTACTTC
j_call: TRBJ1-6; cdr3_length: 13; d_call: -; v_call: TRBV20-1; clone_size: many; cdr3_aa: CSAMGSGDSPLHF; cdr3_nt: TGCAGTGCTATGGGTTCGGGGGATTCACCCCTCCACTTT
j_call: TRBJ2-3; cdr3_length: 11; d_call: -; v_call: TRBV2; clone_size: many; cdr3_aa: CASSVTDTQYF; cdr3_nt: TGTGCCAGCAGTGTCACAGATACGCAGTATTTT
j_call: TRBJ1-5; cdr3_length: 15; d_call: TRBD1; v_call: TRBV10-2; clone_size: many; cdr3_aa: CASSPSRGQNQPQHF; cdr3_nt: TGCGCCAGCAGCCCCTCGAGGGGGCAAAATCAGCCCCAGCATTTT
j_call: TRBJ1-1; cdr3_length: 16; d_call: TRBD1; v_call: TRBV7-9; clone_size: many; cdr3_aa: CASSHRGGSMNTEAFF; cdr3_nt: TGTGCCAGCAGCCACAGGGGGGGAAGCATGAACACTGAAGCTTTCTTT
j_call: TRBJ1-5; cdr3_length: 13; d_call: -; v_call: TRBV7-6; clone_size: many; cdr3_aa: CASSPTGNQPQHF; cdr3_nt: TGTGCCAGCAGCCCGACAGGAAATCAGCCCCAGCATTTT
j_call: TRBJ2-1; cdr3_length: 15; d_call: -; v_call: TRBV12-3/TRBV12-4; clone_size: many; cdr3_aa: CASSRGSGPGNEQFF; cdr3_nt: TGTGCCAGCAGTCGAGGGTCGGGGCCGGGCAATGAGCAGTTCTTC
j_call: TRBJ2-2; cdr3_length: 15; d_call: -; v_call: TRBV4-1; clone_size: few; cdr3_aa: CASSPGPWGTGELFF; cdr3_nt: TGCGCCAGCAGCCCGGGACCGTGGGGCACCGGGGAGCTGTTTTTT
j_call: TRBJ1-1; cdr3_length: 15; d_call: -; v_call: TRBV10-1; clone_size: many; cdr3_aa: CASSAPRTGQTEAFF; cdr3_nt: TGCGCCAGCAGTGCCCCCCGTACAGGGCAAACTGAAGCTTTCTTT
j_call: TRBJ2-3; cdr3_length: 13; d_call: -; v_call: TRBV18; clone_size: -; cdr3_aa: CASSPPLADTQYF; cdr3_nt: TGTGCCAGCTCACCACCACTGGCAGATACGCAGTATTTT
j_call: TRBJ1-1; cdr3_length: 12; d_call: -; v_call: TRBV10-3; clone_size: -; cdr3_aa: CAIRGEDSEAFF; cdr3_nt: TGTGCCATCAGGGGAGAGGACAGTGAAGCTTTCTTT
j_call: TRBJ1-1; cdr3_length: 13; d_call: -; v_call: TRBV12-3/TRBV12-4; clone_size: many; cdr3_aa: CAATGVVNTEAFF; cdr3_nt: TGTGCCGCCACCGGGGTAGTGAACACTGAAGCTTTCTTT
j_call: TRBJ2-1; cdr3_length: 16; d_call: TRBD2; v_call: TRBV5-6; clone_size: few; cdr3_aa: CASSSSGGVYLREQFF; cdr3_nt: TGTGCCAGCAGTTCTAGCGGGGGGGTTTATCTAAGAGAGCAGTTCTTC
j_call: TRBJ2-1; cdr3_length: 16; d_call: -; v_call: TRBV7-9; clone_size: many; cdr3_aa: CASSLVPQGYGNEQFF; cdr3_nt: TGTGCCAGCAGCTTGGTCCCTCAAGGGTACGGCAATGAGCAGTTCTTC
j_call: TRBJ1-6; cdr3_length: 13; d_call: -; v_call: TRBV3-1; clone_size: many; cdr3_aa: CASSQDRGSPLHF; cdr3_nt: TGTGCCAGCAGCCAAGATAGGGGATCACCCCTCCACTTT
j_call: TRBJ2-7; cdr3_length: 12; d_call: -; v_call: TRBV24-1; clone_size: many; cdr3_aa: CATSDSSYEQYF; cdr3_nt: TGTGCCACCAGTGACAGTTCCTACGAGCAGTACTTC
j_call: TRBJ1-5; cdr3_length: 13; d_call: TRBD1; v_call: TRBV29-1; clone_size: many; cdr3_aa: CSVAGTGSQPQHF; cdr3_nt: TGCAGCGTGGCCGGGACAGGGTCACAGCCCCAGCATTTT
j_call: TRBJ2-3; cdr3_length: 17; d_call: -; v_call: TRBV11-2; clone_size: many; cdr3_aa: CASSFRGPTSRTDTQYF; cdr3_nt: TGTGCCAGCAGCTTTAGAGGCCCCACTTCAAGAACAGACACGCAGTATTTT
j_call: TRBJ1-2; cdr3_length: 13; d_call: -; v_call: TRBV27; clone_size: many; cdr3_aa: CASSSLVSYGYTF; cdr3_nt: TGTGCCAGCAGTTCCCTCGTCAGCTATGGCTACACCTTC
j_call: TRBJ1-6; cdr3_length: 12; d_call: -; v_call: TRBV2; clone_size: many; cdr3_aa: CASRQIRSPLHF; cdr3_nt: TGTGCCAGCAGACAGATCCGTTCACCCCTCCACTTT
j_call: TRBJ2-5; cdr3_length: 14; d_call: -; v_call: TRBV10-3; clone_size: many; cdr3_aa: CAISEGREKETQYF; cdr3_nt: TGTGCCATCAGTGAGGGCAGGGAAAAGGAGACCCAGTACTTC
j_call: TRBJ1-2; cdr3_length: 16; d_call: -; v_call: TRBV6-2/TRBV6-3; clone_size: many; cdr3_aa: CASSYSRLQGLKGYTF; cdr3_nt: TGTGCCAGCAGTTACTCGAGATTGCAGGGATTGAAAGGCTACACCTTC
j_call: TRBJ1-2; cdr3_length: 13; d_call: -; v_call: TRBV15; clone_size: many; cdr3_aa: CATSASINYGYTF; cdr3_nt: TGTGCCACCAGCGCATCTATTAACTATGGCTACACCTTC
j_call: TRBJ1-6; cdr3_length: 14; d_call: -; v_call: TRBV2; clone_size: -; cdr3_aa: CASSGGRADSPLNF; cdr3_nt: TGTGCCAGCAGTGGGGGCAGGGCCGATTCACCCCTCAACTTT
j_call: TRBJ1-1; cdr3_length: 13; d_call: -; v_call: TRBV2; clone_size: many; cdr3_aa: CASSIGTGTEAFF; cdr3_nt: TGTGCCAGCAGTATCGGGACTGGGACTGAAGCTTTCTTT
j_call: TRBJ1-1; cdr3_length: 12; d_call: -; v_call: TRBV20-1; clone_size: many; cdr3_aa: CRVGRMNTEAFF; cdr3_nt: TGCAGGGTCGGACGGATGAACACTGAAGCTTTCTTT
j_call: TRBJ1-4; cdr3_length: 16; d_call: TRBD1; v_call: TRBV15; clone_size: many; cdr3_aa: CATSRDRQGLGEKLFF; cdr3_nt: TGTGCCACCAGCAGAGATAGACAGGGCCTCGGTGAAAAACTGTTTTTT
j_call: TRBJ2-3; cdr3_length: 14; d_call: -; v_call: TRBV3-1; clone_size: many; cdr3_aa: CASSPIQSSDTQYF; cdr3_nt: TGTGCCAGCAGCCCTATACAGAGTTCAGATACGCAGTATTTT
j_call: TRBJ1-2; cdr3_length: 15; d_call: -; v_call: TRBV6-5; clone_size: many; cdr3_aa: CASTRTSGEDYGYTF; cdr3_nt: TGTGCCAGCACCCGAACCTCTGGGGAGGACTATGGCTACACCTTC
j_call: TRBJ2-3; cdr3_length: 14; d_call: TRBD2; v_call: TRBV6-5; clone_size: many; cdr3_aa: CASNLAGSTDTQYF; cdr3_nt: TGTGCCAGCAATCTAGCGGGGTCCACAGATACGCAGTATTTT
j_call: TRBJ2-2; cdr3_length: 12; d_call: -; v_call: TRBV6-4; clone_size: many; cdr3_aa: CASSDPPGELFF; cdr3_nt: TGTGCCAGCAGTGACCCCCCCGGGGAGCTGTTTTTT
j_call: TRBJ2-3; cdr3_length: 15; d_call: TRBD2; v_call: TRBV20-1; clone_size: -; cdr3_aa: CSARDSSGGPYTQYF; cdr3_nt: TGCAGTGCTAGAGATTCGAGCGGGGGGCCCTATACGCAGTATTTT
j_call: TRBJ2-3; cdr3_length: 22; d_call: TRBD2; v_call: TRBV7-3; clone_size: many; cdr3_aa: CASSSPTGLYELWRGNTDTQYF; cdr3_nt: TGTGCCAGCAGCTCACCCACGGGACTATATGAACTCTGGCGGGGGAACACAGATACGCAGTATTTT
j_call: TRBJ1-2; cdr3_length: 13; d_call: TRBD1; v_call: TRBV29-1; clone_size: many; cdr3_aa: CSAADRSNYGYTF; cdr3_nt: TGCAGCGCGGCGGACAGGTCTAACTATGGCTACACCTTC
j_call: TRBJ1-3; cdr3_length: 13; d_call: -; v_call: TRBV5-6; clone_size: many; cdr3_aa: CASSPGPGNTIYF; cdr3_nt: TGTGCCAGCAGCCCGGGTCCTGGAAACACCATATATTTT
j_call: TRBJ2-1; cdr3_length: 13; d_call: -; v_call: TRBV9; clone_size: -; cdr3_aa: CASSVGAANEQFF; cdr3_nt: TGTGCCAGCAGCGTAGGAGCGGCTAATGAGCAGTTCTTC
j_call: TRBJ1-4; cdr3_length: 15; d_call: -; v_call: TRBV7-9; clone_size: many; cdr3_aa: CASSFGRISREKLFF; cdr3_nt: TGTGCCAGCAGTTTCGGACGGATATCTCGAGAAAAACTGTTTTTT
j_call: TRBJ2-3; cdr3_length: 14; d_call: -; v_call: TRBV4-1; clone_size: few; cdr3_aa: CASSDSSSTDTQYF; cdr3_nt: TGCGCCAGCAGCGACAGTTCTAGCACAGATACGCAGTATTTT
j_call: TRBJ2-1; cdr3_length: 16; d_call: TRBD2; v_call: TRBV5-1; clone_size: -; cdr3_aa: CASSWGLAGSYNEQFF; cdr3_nt: TGCGCCAGCAGCTGGGGACTAGCGGGGTCTTACAATGAGCAGTTCTTC
j_call: TRBJ1-3; cdr3_length: 13; d_call: TRBD1; v_call: TRBV29-1; clone_size: many; cdr3_aa: CSVQTGARNTIYF; cdr3_nt: TGCAGCGTCCAGACAGGGGCTAGAAACACCATATATTTT
j_call: TRBJ2-5; cdr3_length: 13; d_call: -; v_call: TRBV6-5; clone_size: many; cdr3_aa: CASSLAARETQYF; cdr3_nt: TGTGCCAGCAGTTTAGCGGCCCGGGAGACCCAGTACTTC
j_call: TRBJ1-1; cdr3_length: 13; d_call: -; v_call: TRBV11-2; clone_size: many; cdr3_aa: CASSSPRRPEAFF; cdr3_nt: TGTGCCAGCAGCTCCCCTAGACGCCCGGAAGCTTTCTTT
j_call: TRBJ1-1; cdr3_length: 14; d_call: -; v_call: TRBV5-1; clone_size: few; cdr3_aa: CASSLFRADTEAFF; cdr3_nt: TGCGCCAGCAGCTTGTTCAGGGCGGATACTGAAGCTTTCTTT
j_call: TRBJ2-1; cdr3_length: 15; d_call: -; v_call: TRBV5-1; clone_size: many; cdr3_aa: CASSPREPTYNEQFF; cdr3_nt: TGCGCCAGCAGCCCCCGGGAACCTACGTACAATGAGCAGTTCTTC
j_call: TRBJ1-4; cdr3_length: 13; d_call: -; v_call: TRBV10-3; clone_size: many; cdr3_aa: CATNGGYSSKLFF; cdr3_nt: TGTGCCACCAACGGGGGTTACAGTAGTAAACTGTTTTTT
j_call: TRBJ1-5; cdr3_length: 13; d_call: -; v_call: TRBV5-5; clone_size: many; cdr3_aa: CASSFQGYQPQHF; cdr3_nt: TGTGCCAGCAGCTTTCAGGGGTATCAGCCCCAGCATTTT
j_call: TRBJ1-1; cdr3_length: 16; d_call: TRBD1; v_call: TRBV7-9; clone_size: few; cdr3_aa: CASSLTGVRGNTEAFF; cdr3_nt: TGTGCCAGCAGCTTGACAGGGGTGCGGGGGAACACTGAAGCTTTCTTT
j_call: TRBJ2-2; cdr3_length: 15; d_call: -; v_call: TRBV29-1; clone_size: many; cdr3_aa: CSVEVRGWRTGELFF; cdr3_nt: TGCAGCGTTGAAGTTCGGGGATGGAGAACCGGGGAGCTGTTTTTT
j_call: TRBJ1-1; cdr3_length: 13; d_call: -; v_call: TRBV4-2; clone_size: many; cdr3_aa: CASSQEVLRKAFF; cdr3_nt: TGTGCCAGCAGCCAAGAGGTTCTTCGAAAGGCTTTCTTT
j_call: TRBJ2-5; cdr3_length: 15; d_call: TRBD1; v_call: TRBV28; clone_size: many; cdr3_aa: CASNTGQGAKETQYF; cdr3_nt: TGTGCCAGCAACACGGGACAGGGGGCGAAAGAGACCCAGTACTTC
j_call: TRBJ2-1; cdr3_length: 16; d_call: TRBD2; v_call: TRBV6-5; clone_size: few; cdr3_aa: CASRSAGLAGYNEQFF; cdr3_nt: TGTGCCAGCAGATCGGCGGGACTAGCGGGGTACAATGAGCAGTTCTTC
j_call: TRBJ1-5; cdr3_length: 18; d_call: TRBD1; v_call: TRBV6-5; clone_size: many; cdr3_aa: CASSFPGQGGPRGQPQHF; cdr3_nt: TGTGCCAGCAGCTTTCCGGGACAGGGAGGCCCCCGAGGTCAGCCCCAGCATTTT